The 8 T cell receptor beta chains listed next were all sequenced from one sample in a study of cytomegalovirus exposure and HLA in healthy donors. A multiplex PCR was run with 60 Vbeta primers and 13 Jbeta primers. The protocol was immunoSEQ multiplex PCR, while the TCRdb copy is restricted to in-frame clones and leaves out a portion. The profile covers 95,000 to 150,000 clones, with approximately 80% appearing a single time and 3.5% to 4.5% taken by the ten largest. Specimen: PBMCs. These receptors all stem from a human donor in good health.

This clone was counted only a few times. V gene TRBV5-1 combines with J gene TRBJ1-1, with TRBD1 matching 7 bases. This CDR3 is 15 amino acids long. The junction had 9 bases not matched to a gene; V was cut back by 3 bases and J by 4 bases. The germline V gene has CDR1 SGHRS and CDR2 YFSETQ. The CDR3 here is CASSSRQGSGTEAFF. The CDR3 DNA is TGCGCCAGCAGCTCGCGACAGGGTTCGGGCACTGAAGCTTTCTTT.

This chain joins TRBV9 and TRBJ1-3; D is uncertain. Germline lookup yields CDR1 SGDLS and CDR2 YYNGEE. The CDR3 spans 14 residues. V was shortened by 4 bases and J by 0 bases, with 8 bases between the two germline ends. The CDR3, as DNA: TGTGCCAGCAGCCCCCGTAGCTCTGGAAACACCATATATTTT. It specifies CASSPRSSGNTIYF.

The V and J genes are TRBV6-5 and TRBJ1-4; 7 nucleotides line up with TRBD1. The germline gives CDR1 MNHEY, CDR2 SVGAGI. This CDR3 contains 14 residues. V gave up 6 bases and J gave up 4 bases; unmatched junction bases: 5. CDR3 region: CASSGDSRNEKLFF. Written as DNA, the CDR3 is TGTGCCAGCAGCGGGGACAGCCGTAATGAAAAACTGTTTTTT.

This clone was found a few times. The rearrangement links TRBV4-2 to TRBJ2-7; D is possibly TRBD2 (7 bases). The CDR3 is 14 amino acids. Germline CDR1 is LGHNA and CDR2 is YNFKEQ. The V and J ends lost 5 bases and 5 bases respectively, with 16 bases between them. The CDR3 coding sequence is TGTGCCAGCAGCTTAGGGGGGGACTCTGACGAGCAGTACTTC. Amino acid sequence: CASSLGGDSDEQYF.

The chain couples TRBV13 to TRBJ2-1, with 9 nucleotides matching TRBD1. Trimming at V came to 5 bases and at J to 8 bases, leaving 7 bases not matched to a gene. Germline values: CDR1 PRHDT, CDR2 FYEKMQ (reference sequence). This CDR3 is 14 amino acids long. CDR3 nucleotides: TGTGCCAGCAGCCTCCGGGACAGGGCATATGAGCAGTTCTTC. Protein: CASSLRDRAYEQFF.

As regards this clone: Other DNA sequences of this sample code for an identical CDR3. The genes are TRBV4-1 and TRBJ1-5; D remains ambiguous. Trimming took 3 bases from V and 0 from J, leaving 6 bases between them. The CDR3 sequence is 14 residues long. Germline V gene lookup returns CDR1 MGHRA and CDR2 YSYEKL. CDR3 DNA: TGCGCCAGCAGCCAGACTGGTAGCAATCAGCCCCAGCATTTT. Residues: CASSQTGSNQPQHF.

This CDR3 is CASSGQSGAKNTEAFF. Here the CDR3 DNA reads TGCGCCAGCAGCGGACAGTCCGGGGCTAAAAACACTGAAGCTTTCTTT. The chain recombines TRBV5-1 with TRBJ1-1; weak D call: TRBD1 (6 bases). The germline V gene encodes CDR1 SGHRS and CDR2 YFSETQ. The CDR3 loop spans 16 amino acids. Trimming shortened V by 4 bases and J by 2 bases, and 18 bases separated the two germline ends.

The gene calls are TRBV12-5 and TRBJ2-3; a weak D match, TRBD2 (5 bases). Germline V gene data show CDR1 as LGHNT and CDR2 as FRNRAP. The CDR3 is 15 residues long. The V gene lost 6 bases and the J gene lost 3 bases, with 16 bases spanning the gap. CDR3 nucleotides: TGTGCTAGTGGCCCGGGTGGACGGGAAACAGATACGCAGTATTTT. It translates to CASGPGGRETDTQYF.